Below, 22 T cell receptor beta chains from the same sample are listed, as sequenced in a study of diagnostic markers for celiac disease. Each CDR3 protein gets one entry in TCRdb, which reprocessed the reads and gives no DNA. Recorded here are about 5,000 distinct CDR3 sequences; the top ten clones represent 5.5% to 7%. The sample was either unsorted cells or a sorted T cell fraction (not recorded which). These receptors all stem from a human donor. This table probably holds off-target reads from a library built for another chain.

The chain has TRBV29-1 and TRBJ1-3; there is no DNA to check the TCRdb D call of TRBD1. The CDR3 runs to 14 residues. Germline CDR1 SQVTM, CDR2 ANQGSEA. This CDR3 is CSVEKTGSGNTIYF. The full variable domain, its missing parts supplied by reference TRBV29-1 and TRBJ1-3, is SAVISQKPSRDICQRGTSLTIQCQVDSQVTMMFWYRQQPGQSLTLIATANQGSEATYESGFVIDKFPISRPNLTFSTLTVSNMSPEDSSIYLCSVEKTGSGNTIYFGEGSWLTVV.

The CDR3 is CSARDRTGYSDTQYF. The chain joins TRBV20-1 to TRBJ2-3; no DNA is available, so the TRBD1 call from TCRdb remains unchecked. CDR3 size: 15 residues. Germline-derived CDR1 and CDR2 are DFQATT and SNEGSKA (reference sequence).

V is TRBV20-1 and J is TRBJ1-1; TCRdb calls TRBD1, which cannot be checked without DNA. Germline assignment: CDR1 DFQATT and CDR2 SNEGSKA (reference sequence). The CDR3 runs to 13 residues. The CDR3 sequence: CSAITTGDAEAFF.

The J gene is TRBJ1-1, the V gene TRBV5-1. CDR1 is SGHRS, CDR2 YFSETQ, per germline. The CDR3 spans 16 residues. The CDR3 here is CASSSGTGSLRDLAFF.

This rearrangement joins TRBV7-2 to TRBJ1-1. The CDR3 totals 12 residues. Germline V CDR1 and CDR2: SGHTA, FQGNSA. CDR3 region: CSSSFAGPEAFF. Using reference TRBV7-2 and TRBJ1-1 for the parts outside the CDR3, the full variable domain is GAGVSQSPSNKVTEKGKDVELRCDPISGHTALYWYRQSLGQGLEFLIYFQGNSAPDKSGLPSDRFSAERTGGSVSTLTIQRTQQEDSAVYLCSSSFAGPEAFFGQGTRLTVV.

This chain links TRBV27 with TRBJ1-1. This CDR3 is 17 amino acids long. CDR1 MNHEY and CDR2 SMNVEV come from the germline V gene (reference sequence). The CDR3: CASSLNAAGEMNTEAFF.

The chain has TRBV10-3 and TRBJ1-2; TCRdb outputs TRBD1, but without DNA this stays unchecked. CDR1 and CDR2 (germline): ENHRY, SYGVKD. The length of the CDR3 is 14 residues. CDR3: CAISELSSGVGYTF.

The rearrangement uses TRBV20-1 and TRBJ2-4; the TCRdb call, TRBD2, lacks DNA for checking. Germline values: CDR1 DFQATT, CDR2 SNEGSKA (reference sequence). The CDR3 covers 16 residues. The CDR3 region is CSATHPDRLAKNIQYF.

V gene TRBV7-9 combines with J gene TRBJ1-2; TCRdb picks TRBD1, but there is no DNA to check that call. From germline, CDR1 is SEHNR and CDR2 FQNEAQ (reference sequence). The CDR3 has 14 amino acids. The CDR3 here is CASSLQGKTYGYTF.

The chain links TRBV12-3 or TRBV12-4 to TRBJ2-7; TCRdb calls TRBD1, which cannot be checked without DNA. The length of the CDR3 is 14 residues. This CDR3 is CASSGTPSSYEQYF.

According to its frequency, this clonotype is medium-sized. The CDR3: CASSYRVLPPGYTF. The chain combines TRBV6-6 with TRBJ1-2; the TRBD1 assignment by TCRdb is unverifiable without DNA. This CDR3 contains 14 residues. Germline V gene data show CDR1 as MNHNY and CDR2 as SVGAGI (reference sequence).

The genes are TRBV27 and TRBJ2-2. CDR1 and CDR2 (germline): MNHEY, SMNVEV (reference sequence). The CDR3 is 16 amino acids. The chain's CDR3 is CASRQDWVTNTGELFF.

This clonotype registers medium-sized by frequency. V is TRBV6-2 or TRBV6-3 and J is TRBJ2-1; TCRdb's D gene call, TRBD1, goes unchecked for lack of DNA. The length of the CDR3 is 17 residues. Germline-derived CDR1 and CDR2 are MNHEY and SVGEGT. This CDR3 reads CASSYSSTGSSYNEQFF.

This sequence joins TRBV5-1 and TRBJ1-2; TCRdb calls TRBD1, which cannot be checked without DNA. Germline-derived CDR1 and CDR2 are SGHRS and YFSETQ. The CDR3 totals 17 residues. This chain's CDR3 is CASSGRRQGTTYYGYTF. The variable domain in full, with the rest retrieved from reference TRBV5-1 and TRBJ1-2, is KAGVTQTPRYLIKTRGQQVTLSCSPISGHRSVSWYQQTPGQGLQFLFEYFSETQRNKGNFPGRFSGRQFSNSRSEMNVSTLELGDSALYLCASSGRRQGTTYYGYTFGSGTRLTVV.

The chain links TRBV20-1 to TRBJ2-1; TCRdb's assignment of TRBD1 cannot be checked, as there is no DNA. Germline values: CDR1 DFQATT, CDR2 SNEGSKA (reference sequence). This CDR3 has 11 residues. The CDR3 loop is CSAASGFPQFF.

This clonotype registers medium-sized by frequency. CDR3 sequence: CASSLEVLNTEAFF. The chain recombines TRBV5-1 with TRBJ1-1. The CDR3 totals 14 residues. Per germline, CDR1 SGHRS and CDR2 YFSETQ.

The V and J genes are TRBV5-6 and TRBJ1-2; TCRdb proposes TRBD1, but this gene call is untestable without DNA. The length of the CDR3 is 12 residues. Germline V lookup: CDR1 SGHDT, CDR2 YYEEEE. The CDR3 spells CASSSRGYGYTF.

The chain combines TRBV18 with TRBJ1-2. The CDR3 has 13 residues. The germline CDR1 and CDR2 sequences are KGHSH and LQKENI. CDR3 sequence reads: CASSPLRGDGYTF.

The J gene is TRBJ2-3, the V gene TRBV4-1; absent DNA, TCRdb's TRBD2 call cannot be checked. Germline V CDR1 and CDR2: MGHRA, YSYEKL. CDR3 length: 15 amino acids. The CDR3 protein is CASSQDGRETDTQYF.

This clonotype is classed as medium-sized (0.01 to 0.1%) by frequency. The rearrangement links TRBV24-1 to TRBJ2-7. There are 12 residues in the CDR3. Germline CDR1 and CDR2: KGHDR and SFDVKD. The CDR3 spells CATSDEVREQYF.

This CDR3 reads CSARKPGTDLNEQFF. This chain connects TRBV20-1 to TRBJ2-1; TCRdb indicates TRBD2, and absent DNA this call remains unverified. The germline gives CDR1 DFQATT, CDR2 SNEGSKA (reference sequence). The CDR3 is 15 amino acids.

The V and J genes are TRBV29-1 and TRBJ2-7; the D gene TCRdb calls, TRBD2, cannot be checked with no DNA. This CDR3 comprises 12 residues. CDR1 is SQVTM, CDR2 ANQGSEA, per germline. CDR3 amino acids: CSVEGGDYEQYF.